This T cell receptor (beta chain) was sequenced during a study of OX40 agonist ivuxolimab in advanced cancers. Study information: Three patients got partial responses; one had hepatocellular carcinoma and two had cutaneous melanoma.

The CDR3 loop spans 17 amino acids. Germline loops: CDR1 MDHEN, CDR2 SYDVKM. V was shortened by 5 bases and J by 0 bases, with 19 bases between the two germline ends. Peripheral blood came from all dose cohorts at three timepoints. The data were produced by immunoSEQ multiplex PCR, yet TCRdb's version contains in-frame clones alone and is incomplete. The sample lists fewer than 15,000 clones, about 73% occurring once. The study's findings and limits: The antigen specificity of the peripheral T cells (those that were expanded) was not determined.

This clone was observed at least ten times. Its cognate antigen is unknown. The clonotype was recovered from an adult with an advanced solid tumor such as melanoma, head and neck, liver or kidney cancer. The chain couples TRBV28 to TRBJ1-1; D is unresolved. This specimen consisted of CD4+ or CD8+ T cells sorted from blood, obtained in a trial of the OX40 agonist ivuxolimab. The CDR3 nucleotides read TGTGCCAGCAGTGCCAATCAGGCGAGCGAGATGAACACTGAAGCTTTCTTT. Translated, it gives CASSANQASEMNTEAFF.